This is a list of T cell receptor beta chains from one sample in a study of T cell responses to AZD1222 COVID-19 vaccine. Only in-frame clones appear in the TCRdb table, and some are missing; sequencing was by immunoSEQ multiplex PCR. The sample yields fewer than 120,000 clones, roughly 93% seen once. The input for sequencing was peripheral blood, taken 28 days after the second AZD1222 dose. These receptor sequences come from an adult who received the AZD1222 COVID-19 vaccine. CDR3s include the opening cysteine and the closing phenylalanine or tryptophan. D genes are given only for firm matches. Rows may omit the clone size; those that give it use once, few, many or a size class.

.	.	13	TRBJ2-1	TRBV6-5	TGTGCCAGCACCCACCCGAGCAGGTATGAGCAGTTCTTC	CASTHPSRYEQFF
.	.	11	TRBJ1-1	TRBV20-1	TGCAGTGCCTCCACGGGTGCTGAAGCTTTCTTT	CSASTGAEAFF
.	.	13	TRBJ1-2	TRBV30	TGTGCCTGGCAGTGGAAGGATTTCTATGGCTACACCTTC	CAWQWKDFYGYTF
.	.	12	TRBJ2-5	TRBV11-2	TGTGCCAGCAGCGCCAGCAGGGAGACCCAGTACTTC	CASSASRETQYF
.	.	13	TRBJ1-2	TRBV5-6	TGTGCCAGCGGACTACAGGGTAACTATGGCTACACCTTC	CASGLQGNYGYTF
.	.	15	TRBJ2-7	TRBV5-1	TGCGCCAGCAGCTTCGCGTCGGGACCTGACTACGAGCAGTACTTC	CASSFASGPDYEQYF
.	.	17	TRBJ1-2	TRBV29-1	TGCAGCGCTCTGTCAGACGCCAAGACAGATAATAACTATGGCTACACCTTC	CSALSDAKTDNNYGYTF
.	.	13	TRBJ1-1	TRBV19	TGTGCCAGTAGTATAGCCCCGGGCCGCGAAGCTTTCTTT	CASSIAPGREAFF
.	.	14	TRBJ1-1	TRBV7-2	TGTGCCAGCAGCTTAGTTCAGGGGAGGACTGAAGCTTTCTTT	CASSLVQGRTEAFF
.	.	12	TRBJ1-5	TRBV10-1	TGCGCCAGCAGTGAGTCAAATCAGCCCCAGCATTTT	CASSESNQPQHF
.	once	13	TRBJ1-2	TRBV6-5	TGTGCCAGTCCGGCGAGTACTCGGTATGGCTACACCTTC	CASPASTRYGYTF
.	once	14	TRBJ1-1	TRBV19	TGTGCCAGTATAAAGGGGAACATGAACACTGAAGCTTTCTTT	CASIKGNMNTEAFF
.	.	13	TRBJ1-2	TRBV5-1	TGCGCCAGCAGCTTGGGGACCACGTATGGCTACACCTTC	CASSLGTTYGYTF
.	.	20	TRBJ1-6	TRBV19	TGTGCCAGTAGTCCTACATCTTACAGGGATTATAGCTCCTATAATTCACCCCTCCACTTT	CASSPTSYRDYSSYNSPLHF
.	.	14	TRBJ2-3	TRBV5-1	TGCGCCAGCAGCTTGGGGACGACTACGGATACGCAGTATTTT	CASSLGTTTDTQYF
TRBD2	.	15	TRBJ2-2	TRBV10-3	TGTGCCATCAGCCCCTCGGGGGGGAACACCGGGGAGCTGTTTTTT	CAISPSGGNTGELFF
TRBD1	.	14	TRBJ2-5	TRBV19	TGTGCCAGTAGCGGTGACAGGGCCCAAGAGACCCAGTACTTC	CASSGDRAQETQYF
TRBD1	.	14	TRBJ1-2	TRBV5-6	TGTGCCAGCAGCTTTGGACAGGGGGCGGGTGGCTACACCTTC	CASSFGQGAGGYTF
.	.	17	TRBJ1-2	TRBV7-8	TGTGCCAGCAGCTTAGATCCGGACGGCGTACTTCCCGGTGGCTACACCTTC	CASSLDPDGVLPGGYTF
TRBD1	.	14	TRBJ2-7	TRBV3-1/TRBV3-2	TGTGCCAGCGAGTGGGGGACAGGGGGACTCGAGCAGTACTTC	CASEWGTGGLEQYF
TRBD1	.	15	TRBJ1-1	TRBV4-1	TGCGCCAGCAGCCAAGAATATACAGGGGGGACTGAAGCTTTCTTT	CASSQEYTGGTEAFF
TRBD2	.	15	TRBJ2-7	TRBV7-9	TGTGCCAGCAGCTTATTTGCGGGAGGGCCGGGGGAGCAGTACTTC	CASSLFAGGPGEQYF
.	.	11	TRBJ2-7	TRBV18	TGTGCCAGCTCATTAGAGTACGAGCAGTACTTC	CASSLEYEQYF
.	.	14	TRBJ2-1	TRBV6-5	TGTGCCAGCAGCGGGGGGCCGACCTACAATGAGCAGTTCTTC	CASSGGPTYNEQFF
.	.	17	TRBJ2-1	TRBV5-1	TGCGTCAGCAGCCTCGGCGGCGGAAGACTAACCTACAATGAGCAGTTCTTC	CVSSLGGGRLTYNEQFF
.	once	12	TRBJ2-7	TRBV2	TGTGCCAGCAGTGACCAGCTCTACGAGCAGTACTTC	CASSDQLYEQYF
.	.	15	TRBJ2-1	TRBV3-1/TRBV3-2	TGTGCCAGCAGCCTCCTCGGCTCGTCCTACAATGAGCAGTTCTTC	CASSLLGSSYNEQFF
TRBD1	.	14	TRBJ2-7	TRBV7-9	TGTGCCAGCAGCCAGACAGGGCCCTCCTACGAGCAGTACTTC	CASSQTGPSYEQYF